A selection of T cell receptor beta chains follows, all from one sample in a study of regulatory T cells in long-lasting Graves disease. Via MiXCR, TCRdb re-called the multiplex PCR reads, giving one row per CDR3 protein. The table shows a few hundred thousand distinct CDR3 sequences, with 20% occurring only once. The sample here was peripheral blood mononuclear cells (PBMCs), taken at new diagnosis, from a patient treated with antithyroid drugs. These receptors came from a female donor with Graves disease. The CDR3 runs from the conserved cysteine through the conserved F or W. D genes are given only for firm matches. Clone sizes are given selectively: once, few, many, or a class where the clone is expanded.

TGTGCCAGCAGCCAGTTTCGGACAGATTCACCCCTCCACTTT | CASSQFRTDSPLHF | few | TRBJ1-6 | 14 | . | TRBV14
TGTGCCAGCAGCTCACAGACAGGGAGGGTCTACGAGCAGTACTTC | CASSSQTGRVYEQYF | many | TRBJ2-7 | 15 | . | TRBV28
TGTGCCAGCAGCTACCTAGCGGGGGGGCACTCTGAGCAGTTCTTC | CASSYLAGGHSEQFF | many | TRBJ2-1 | 15 | TRBD2 | TRBV7-2
TGTGCCAGCAGTGATGGCGGGGGGGGAAAAACAGATACGCAGTATTTT | CASSDGGGGKTDTQYF | many | TRBJ2-3 | 16 | TRBD2 | TRBV6-1
TGTGCCAGCAGCCAAGAGCCAGCGGGATCGAACACCGGGGAGCTGTTTTTT | CASSQEPAGSNTGELFF | . | TRBJ2-2 | 17 | TRBD2 | TRBV4-2
TGCGCCAGCAGCCAAATTAACAGTGGGTCTAATGAAAAACTGTTTTTT | CASSQINSGSNEKLFF | few | TRBJ1-4 | 16 | . | TRBV4-1
TGTGCCAGCAGCCGAAGAGGACAGGGTAACGGCTACACCTTC | CASSRRGQGNGYTF | few | TRBJ1-2 | 14 | TRBD1 | TRBV6-2/TRBV6-3
TGCAGTGCTAGATCCGGGACAGGGGTCGAAAAACTGTTTTTT | CSARSGTGVEKLFF | . | TRBJ1-4 | 14 | TRBD1 | TRBV20-1
TGCAGTGTAGCGGATGGAGATACGCAGTATTTT | CSVADGDTQYF | many | TRBJ2-3 | 11 | . | TRBV20-1
TGTGCCAGCAGTTCATCGTCCTCCTATAATTCACCCCTCCACTTT | CASSSSSSYNSPLHF | few | TRBJ1-6 | 15 | . | TRBV12-3/TRBV12-4
TGTGCCAGCAGTGAATGGGTTGGGAGCACTGAAGCTTTCTTT | CASSEWVGSTEAFF | . | TRBJ1-1 | 14 | . | TRBV25-1
TGTGCCAGCAGTGACCTAGGGCAGCGGGGTTACAATGAGCAGTTCTTC | CASSDLGQRGYNEQFF | . | TRBJ2-1 | 16 | TRBD2 | TRBV6-1
TGTGCCAGCAGCTTGGACACAAATAGCAATCAGCCCCAGCATTTT | CASSLDTNSNQPQHF | many | TRBJ1-5 | 15 | . | TRBV5-4
TGTGCCAGTACCCACGGGACTAGCGGGGGGGAGCAGTTCTTC | CASTHGTSGGEQFF | . | TRBJ2-1 | 14 | TRBD2 | TRBV19
TGTGCCAGCAGATATGGGACAGCAGACCACGAGCAGTACTTC | CASRYGTADHEQYF | . | TRBJ2-7 | 14 | TRBD1 | TRBV11-2
TGCGCCAGCAGCTGGACGGGAGAAATGAACACTGAAGCTTTCTTT | CASSWTGEMNTEAFF | many | TRBJ1-1 | 15 | . | TRBV5-1
TGTGCCAGCAGCCGCGACGCTAACTATGGCTACACCTTC | CASSRDANYGYTF | few | TRBJ1-2 | 13 | . | TRBV6-1
TGTGCCAGCAGCCGAACGAGAAACTATGGCTACACCTTC | CASSRTRNYGYTF | many | TRBJ1-2 | 13 | . | TRBV7-8
TGTGCCAGCAGCTTGGAGTCTGGGCTAGATTCACCCCTCCACTTT | CASSLESGLDSPLHF | many | TRBJ1-6 | 15 | . | TRBV11-2
TGCAGTGCTAGAGTGGCGGTCTTAGGCGAGACCCAGTACTTC | CSARVAVLGETQYF | few | TRBJ2-5 | 14 | . | TRBV20-1
TGTGCCAGCAGCCAAGCGATAGAAGATGAGCAGTTCTTC | CASSQAIEDEQFF | many | TRBJ2-1 | 13 | . | TRBV3-1
TGTGCCACCAGCAGAGTCCGAGGTGAGCAGTTCTTC | CATSRVRGEQFF | few | TRBJ2-1 | 12 | . | TRBV15
TGTGCCAGCAGCCTGACACTGCTGGAGTACGAGCAGTACTTC | CASSLTLLEYEQYF | . | TRBJ2-7 | 14 | . | TRBV7-2
TGTGCCAGCAGTTTATTCGGCGGGAGGGGGGAGCAGTACTTC | CASSLFGGRGEQYF | . | TRBJ2-7 | 14 | TRBD2 | TRBV27
TGCAGCGCAACCCCCAGGACGGGCGGGGAGCTGTTTTTT | CSATPRTGGELFF | many | TRBJ2-2 | 13 | . | TRBV29-1
TGTGCCAGCAGTTTCCAGGGTTTGGAGACCCAGTACTTC | CASSFQGLETQYF | . | TRBJ2-5 | 13 | . | TRBV27
TGTGCCAGCAGCTTATTCGTAGGGCTTCCTTCCTACGAGCAGTACTTC | CASSLFVGLPSYEQYF | many | TRBJ2-7 | 16 | . | TRBV7-2
TGTGCCAGCAGCGCTCAACAGGGGTTGGTCTACGAGCAGTACTTC | CASSAQQGLVYEQYF | many | TRBJ2-7 | 15 | TRBD1 | TRBV7-2
TGTGCCAGCACCCAGGGGGAGTCTGGTGAAAAACTGTTTTTT | CASTQGESGEKLFF | few | TRBJ1-4 | 14 | TRBD1 | TRBV28
TGTGCCAGCAGTCCCAGACAGTATAGCTCTGGGGCCAACGTCCTGACTTTC | CASSPRQYSSGANVLTF | many | TRBJ2-6 | 17 | . | TRBV28
TGTGCCAGCAGTGAAGTCTGGATAACAGTCAAACTTGAGCAGTTCTTC | CASSEVWITVKLEQFF | many | TRBJ2-1 | 16 | . | TRBV6-1
TGTGCCAGCAATCGCGATACAGGGACCTCCTACGAGCAGTACTTC | CASNRDTGTSYEQYF | many | TRBJ2-7 | 15 | . | TRBV2
TGCAGCGTTGAAGATCCAGGGGGCGAGACCCAGTACTTC | CSVEDPGGETQYF | many | TRBJ2-5 | 13 | TRBD1 | TRBV29-1
TGTGCCAGCAGTGAAGAGGGGGAAGGCATTTTGGGATCCTACGAGCAGTACTTC | CASSEEGEGILGSYEQYF | many | TRBJ2-7 | 18 | . | TRBV6-1
TGTGCCAGCAGTCCTACAGGGGACTCCTATAATTCACCCCTCCACTTT | CASSPTGDSYNSPLHF | . | TRBJ1-6 | 16 | TRBD1 | TRBV6-2/TRBV6-3
TGTGCCAGCAGCTTAGCACCCCAAGAGACCCAGTACTTC | CASSLAPQETQYF | many | TRBJ2-5 | 13 | . | TRBV11-3
TGTGCCAGCTCACCGGGCCGTCGGCGCATGAACACTGAAGCTTTCTTT | CASSPGRRRMNTEAFF | many | TRBJ1-1 | 16 | . | TRBV18
TGTGCCAGCAGTTCGACAGTCCAAGAGACCCAGTACTTC | CASSSTVQETQYF | many | TRBJ2-5 | 13 | . | TRBV2
TGTGCCAGCTCACCACCTGGGACAGGAGCTAACGAGCAGTACTTC | CASSPPGTGANEQYF | many | TRBJ2-7 | 15 | TRBD1 | TRBV18
TGTGCCAGCAGTGAGCTAGGACTGGTTCGAGAGACCCAGTACTTC | CASSELGLVRETQYF | . | TRBJ2-5 | 15 | . | TRBV6-1
TGCGCCTTACGAGACCCCGAATTGGGGGAGCAGTACTTC | CALRDPELGEQYF | many | TRBJ2-7 | 13 | . | TRBV10-2
TGTGCCAGCAGCTTAGTCGCGGGGCGCGGGGGGACCCAGTACTTC | CASSLVAGRGGTQYF | few | TRBJ2-5 | 15 | TRBD2 | TRBV7-9
TGTGCCAGCTCACGACGGACGAATGAAAAACTGTTTTTT | CASSRRTNEKLFF | many | TRBJ1-4 | 13 | . | TRBV18
TGTGCCAGCAGTTCACGACCGCTTGGGGCTTTCTTT | CASSSRPLGAFF | many | TRBJ1-1 | 12 | . | TRBV12-3/TRBV12-4
TGTGCCACCACGGGACAGGGAGCCGAAGCTTTCTTT | CATTGQGAEAFF | once | TRBJ1-1 | 12 | TRBD1 | TRBV10-3
TGTGCCAGCAGCCCCGCGACTAGCGGGGAAATTTGGCAGTTCTTC | CASSPATSGEIWQFF | many | TRBJ2-1 | 15 | TRBD2 | TRBV6-2/TRBV6-3
TGTGCCAGCACCTCCGGGACCTCGGGCAATCAGCCCCAGCATTTT | CASTSGTSGNQPQHF | many | TRBJ1-5 | 15 | . | TRBV6-2/TRBV6-3
TGCGCCAGCAGCTTGGAAACCCCGGGACCCAGAACCCACTACGAGCAGTACTTC | CASSLETPGPRTHYEQYF | many | TRBJ2-7 | 18 | . | TRBV5-1
TGCAGTGCTAGGAGACTAGCGGGGTACAATGAGCAGTTCTTC | CSARRLAGYNEQFF | many | TRBJ2-1 | 14 | TRBD2 | TRBV20-1